These 16 T cell receptor beta chains came from one sample sequenced in a study of blood T cell repertoires in COVID-19. The table came from immunoSEQ multiplex PCR; TCRdb's copy has only in-frame clones and leaves some out. The data hold 250,000 to 300,000 clones, with 89% observed a single time. Sequencing was carried out using PBMCs or T cells enriched from blood (not recorded which). All receptors come from a woman between 40 and 55 years old who had recovered from COVID-19.

V gene TRBV30 combines with J gene TRBJ2-2, with 11 bases aligning to TRBD2. This CDR3 contains 15 residues. Germline assignment: CDR1 GTSNPN and CDR2 SVGIG (reference sequence). V lost 3 bases, J lost 5 bases, and 5 bases stayed unmatched. The CDR3 sequence is CAWRSLAGGTGELFF. CDR3 nucleotides: TGTGCCTGGAGGTCCCTAGCGGGAGGTACCGGGGAGCTGTTTTTT.

The chain uses TRBV6-5 and TRBJ1-5; tentative D call: TRBD1 (5 bases). V was shortened by 2 bases and J by 6 bases, with 8 bases between the two germline ends. Germline loops: CDR1 MNHEY, CDR2 SVGAGI. The CDR3 covers 13 residues. DNA for the CDR3: TGTGCCAGCAGTTACGACAGACGTCAGCCCCAGCATTTT. Protein sequence: CASSYDRRQPQHF.

The V and J genes are TRBV2 and TRBJ1-2; D is possibly TRBD1 (6 bases). V was clipped by 3 bases and J by 8 bases, with 16 bases between them. The CDR3 is 14 residues long. The germline gives CDR1 SNHLY, CDR2 FYNNEI. CDR3: CASSDIGGALGYTF. CDR3 DNA: TGTGCCAGCAGTGATATTGGGGGCGCGTTAGGCTACACCTTC. Full variable domain (remainder filled in from reference TRBV2 and TRBJ1-2): EPEVTQTPSHQVTQMGQEVILRCVPISNHLYFYWYRQILGQKVEFLVSFYNNEISEKSEIFDDQFSVERPDGSNFTLKIRSTKLEDSAMYFCASSDIGGALGYTFGSGTRLTVV.

The chain has TRBV2 and TRBJ1-1, with a weak D call TRBD1 (6 bases). The CDR3 is made up of 14 amino acids. Germline CDR1 is SNHLY and CDR2 is FYNNEI. The V gene lost 4 bases and the J gene lost 7 bases, with 16 bases spanning the gap. The CDR3 sequence is CASSARGASLEAFF. Written as DNA, the CDR3 is TGTGCCAGCAGTGCCAGGGGTGCGAGTCTTGAAGCTTTCTTT.

The chain has TRBV15 and TRBJ2-3; D is perhaps TRBD1 (7 bases). The CDR3 contains 17 residues. Germline CDR1 and CDR2: LNHNV and YYDKDF (reference sequence). Between the trimmed V and J ends, which lost 1 base and 4 bases, there was a span of 18 bases. In DNA form, the CDR3 reads TGTGCCACCAGCAGAGCTCAGGGGGGCTGGCGACCAGATACGCAGTATTTT. Translated, it gives CATSRAQGGWRPDTQYF.

The chain recombines TRBV6-5 with TRBJ2-7; a weak D match, TRBD1 (5 bases). The germline V gene encodes CDR1 MNHEY and CDR2 SVGAGI. This CDR3 spans 14 amino acids. The V gene lost 5 bases and the J gene lost 7 bases, with 18 bases spanning the gap. CDR3 residues: CASSIPGSLREQYF. The CDR3 DNA sequence: TGTGCCAGCAGTATCCCAGGGTCGTTGAGGGAGCAGTACTTC.

This rearrangement joins TRBV7-2 to TRBJ2-2; a possible D gene is TRBD1 (6 bases). The CDR3 spans 16 residues. Trimming cost V 3 bases and J 7 bases, with 18 bases left between them. CDR1 SGHTA and CDR2 FQGNSA come from the germline V gene. The CDR3 nucleotides are TGTGCCAGCAGCTTCAATGGGGGCAGGCTCGGCGGGGAGCTGTTTTTT. Translating it yields CASSFNGGRLGGELFF.

This clone was found once. This rearrangement joins TRBV21-1 to TRBJ2-1; TRBD2, the table's D call, lacks a check against the DNA. TRBV21-1 is recorded as a pseudogene. This CDR3 is 14 amino acids long. The CDR3 spells CASSKERGYNEQFF. The CDR3 nucleotides are TGTGCCAGCAGCAAAGAACGGGGATACAATGAGCAGTTCTTC.

This chain links TRBV6-5 with TRBJ1-2, with 10 bases fitting TRBD1. The CDR3 runs to 14 residues. Germline CDR1 MNHEY, CDR2 SVGAGI. With V trimmed by 6 bases and J by 4 bases, 5 bases remained unmatched. In nucleotides, the CDR3 is TGTGCCAGCAGCCAGGGACAGGGGAGCTATGGCTACACCTTC. Translation gives CASSQGQGSYGYTF.

V usage is TRBV10-3 and J usage is TRBJ1-1; D is uncertain. The V gene's germline CDR1 is ENHRY and CDR2 SYGVKD. Between the trimmed V and J ends, which lost 8 bases and 1 base, there was a span of 14 bases. This CDR3 is 14 amino acids long. The CDR3 nucleotides read TGTGCCATCTCACGGCGGATATCGAACACTGAAGCTTTCTTT. Encoded protein: CAISRRISNTEAFF.

The gene calls are TRBV11-3 and TRBJ2-3, with D perhaps matching TRBD2 (6 bases). Trimming removed 1 base from V and 7 bases from J, with 15 bases in between. Germline CDR1 is SGHNT and CDR2 is YENEEA. This CDR3 has 15 residues. In nucleotides, the CDR3 is TGTGCCAGCAGCTTAGCCCCGGGACTCCTTAATACGCAGTATTTT. This codes for CASSLAPGLLNTQYF.

The table lists this clone with a count of one. The V and J genes are TRBV7-2 and TRBJ2-1; D might be TRBD1 (5 bases). The CDR3 consists of 15 residues. Trimming left V 4 bases short and J 5 bases short, with 15 bases between. CDR1 is SGHTA, CDR2 FQGNSA, per germline. DNA of the CDR3: TGTGCCAGCAGCTCCCCAGGGCAGATTAACAATGAGCAGTTCTTC. Translation: CASSSPGQINNEQFF. The whole variable domain, remainder taken from reference TRBV7-2 and TRBJ2-1, is GAGVSQSPSNKVTEKGKDVELRCDPISGHTALYWYRQSLGQGLEFLIYFQGNSAPDKSGLPSDRFSAERTGGSVSTLTIQRTQQEDSAVYLCASSSPGQINNEQFFGPGTRLTVL.

This rearrangement joins TRBV12-3 or TRBV12-4 to TRBJ1-1; D unresolved. The CDR3 is 13 residues long. The V gene lost 3 bases and the J gene lost 3 bases, with 8 bases spanning the gap. CDR3 residues: CASSFVEDTEAFF. In nucleotides, the CDR3 is TGTGCCAGCAGTTTCGTGGAGGACACTGAAGCTTTCTTT.

The chain combines TRBV27 with TRBJ1-1; 8 nucleotides agree with TRBD1. The CDR3 contains 16 residues. V was clipped by 0 bases and J by 3 bases; unmatched bases: 6. CDR1 and CDR2 from the germline V gene are MNHEY and SMNVEV (reference sequence). The CDR3, as DNA: TGTGCCAGCAGTTTATCACCTGGACAGGGTCACACTGAAGCTTTCTTT. Its protein is CASSLSPGQGHTEAFF.

This chain uses TRBV2 with TRBJ2-3, with 10 bases fitting TRBD1. V was clipped by 6 bases and J by 4 bases; unmatched bases: 1. CDR3 length: 13 residues. Germline V gives CDR1 SNHLY, CDR2 FYNNEI. The CDR3 sequence: CASRGQGADTQYF. The CDR3 bases are TGTGCCAGCAGAGGACAGGGGGCAGATACGCAGTATTTT.

V gene TRBV2 combines with J gene TRBJ1-5; D unclear. V lost 4 bases to trimming and J lost 9 bases, with 10 bases between them. The CDR3 has 12 residues. The germline V gene encodes CDR1 SNHLY and CDR2 FYNNEI. The CDR3 coding sequence is TGTGCCAGCAGTGGTTCCCCCTCGCCCCAGCATTTT. It codes for CASSGSPSPQHF.